A selection of T cell receptor beta chains follows, all from one sample in a study of blood T cells in healthy people across ages. TCRdb recomputed calls from the 5' RACE reads with MiXCR, one row per CDR3 protein. The sample consists of more than 1,000,000 distinct CDR3 sequences, 25% of them appearing once. Separately, the same data were catalogued under a study of T cells of mothers and their children.

The sequencing sample was made of blood. These receptors came from a girl aged 2 to 9 in good health. Both conserved end residues are part of each CDR3. D genes are given only for firm matches. Clone size is not always given. Where it is, it says once, few, many or a class for expanded clones.

.,TRBV6-5,TRBJ2-3,TRBD1,CASSPRGTGLPDTQYF,TGTGCCAGCAGTCCTAGGGGGACAGGGCTCCCAGATACGCAGTATTTT
.,TRBV14,TRBJ2-6,.,CAGCFFNPGANVLTF,TGTGCCGGCTGTTTTTTTAACCCTGGGGCCAACGTCCTGACTTTC
few,TRBV20-1,TRBJ1-1,.,CSVGFIGVNTEAFF,TGCAGTGTGGGTTTTATTGGAGTGAACACTGAAGCTTTCTTT
.,TRBV12-3/TRBV12-4,TRBJ2-1,.,CASSQIGVDEQFF,TGTGCCAGCAGCCAGATCGGGGTCGATGAGCAGTTCTTC
few,TRBV10-3,TRBJ2-3,.,CAISAGSPASDTQYF,TGTGCCATCAGTGCTGGTTCTCCCGCCTCGGATACGCAGTATTTT
few,TRBV12-3/TRBV12-4,TRBJ1-2,.,CASSPLSEGYGYTF,TGTGCCAGCAGTCCTCTCAGTGAGGGGTATGGCTACACCTTC
few,TRBV20-1,TRBJ2-2,.,CSARSPGGPGELFF,TGCAGTGCTAGATCTCCCGGGGGCCCCGGGGAGCTGTTTTTT
few,TRBV6-2/TRBV6-3,TRBJ1-1,.,CASSYGRADTEAFF,TGTGCCAGCAGTTACGGCAGGGCGGACACTGAAGCTTTCTTT
.,TRBV27,TRBJ2-3,.,CASSFLNLPDTQYF,TGTGCCAGCAGTTTCCTCAACCTCCCAGATACGCAGTATTTT
.,TRBV4-1,TRBJ2-4,TRBD1,CASSRDRGNIQYF,TGCGCCAGCAGCCGAGACAGGGGAAACATTCAGTACTTC
few,TRBV7-2,TRBJ2-7,.,CASSFPSGWSLTYEQYF,TGTGCCAGCAGCTTTCCGTCAGGGTGGAGCCTAACCTACGAGCAGTACTTC
few,TRBV6-6,TRBJ2-6,.,CASSPPGSNVLTF,TGTGCCAGCAGTCCCCCGGGATCCAACGTCCTGACTTTC
.,TRBV7-9,TRBJ2-1,TRBD1,CASRNRGGYNEQFF,TGTGCCAGCAGGAACAGGGGTGGGTACAATGAGCAGTTCTTC
.,TRBV11-2,TRBJ2-7,.,CASSLDYSRGYEQYF,TGTGCCAGCAGCTTAGACTATTCCAGGGGCTACGAGCAGTACTTC
many,TRBV7-9,TRBJ2-4,.,CASSLGDAIQYF,TGTGCCAGCAGCTTAGGGGATGCCATTCAGTACTTC
few,TRBV20-1,TRBJ2-1,TRBD1,CSARERTGVFDEQFF,TGCAGTGCTAGAGAGAGGACAGGGGTTTTCGATGAGCAGTTCTTC
few,TRBV20-1,TRBJ2-4,.,CSARVFGGGYIQYF,TGCAGTGCTAGAGTATTTGGGGGGGGCTACATTCAGTACTTC
.,TRBV7-6,TRBJ1-1,.,CASSLSGAEAFF,TGTGCCAGCAGCTTATCGGGGGCTGAAGCTTTCTTT
.,TRBV7-3,TRBJ1-1,.,CASSLKAGTEAFF,TGTGCCAGCAGCTTAAAGGCGGGGACTGAAGCTTTCTTT
.,TRBV6-2/TRBV6-3,TRBJ1-2,.,CASSYTPTPIYGYTF,TGTGCCAGCAGTTACACGCCGACACCTATCTATGGCTACACCTTC
few,TRBV11-1,TRBJ2-3,TRBD1,CASKQGLKVDTQYF,TGTGCCAGCAAACAGGGGCTTAAGGTGGATACGCAGTATTTT
few,TRBV29-1,TRBJ2-3,.,CSVVLESADTQYF,TGCAGCGTTGTTTTGGAGTCCGCAGATACGCAGTATTTT
.,TRBV28,TRBJ2-1,.,CASSPATTSGREQFF,TGTGCCAGCAGTCCCGCAACGACTAGTGGGAGGGAGCAGTTCTTC